A single sample is the source of the 12 T cell receptor beta chains below, sequenced in a study of T cells after yellow fever vaccination. One entry per CDR3 protein results from TCRdb running MiXCR on the 5' RACE reads. Of hundreds of thousands of distinct CDR3 sequences in the sample, roughly 8.3% were seen once. This specimen consisted of PBMCs, obtained about 49 days after the first yellow fever vaccination. The receptor set was obtained from a man aged 18 to 35 who received the YFV17D yellow fever vaccine.

In this sample, this clonotype turned up many times. The chain employs TRBV5-1 and TRBJ2-3; 8 nucleotides line up with TRBD2. The V segment lost 4 bases and the J segment 0 bases; nucleotides outside the gene matches: 7. The CDR3 runs 16 residues. Germline CDR1 and CDR2: SGHRS and YFSETQ. The CDR3 here is CASSGFGGASTDTQYF. In DNA form, the CDR3 reads TGCGCCAGCAGCGGTTTCGGGGGGGCGAGCACAGATACGCAGTATTTT.

This chain uses TRBV7-9 with TRBJ2-7, with TRBD2 identical over 8 bases. The CDR3 sequence is 14 residues long. Unmatched junction bases numbered 14, after V lost 10 bases and J lost 6 bases. Germline lookup yields CDR1 SEHNR and CDR2 FQNEAQ (reference sequence). The CDR3 nucleotides read TGTGCCATCGGCCGCGGGACTAGGGGCAGCGAGCAGTACTTC. It encodes CAIGRGTRGSEQYF. Combining the CDR3 with reference TRBV7-9 and TRBJ2-7 gives the whole variable domain DTGVSQNPRHKITKRGQNVTFRCDPISEHNRLYWYRQTLGQGPEFLTYFQNEAQLEKSRLLSDRFSAERPKGSFSTLEIQRTEQGDSAMYLCAIGRGTRGSEQYFGPGTRLTVT.

The rearrangement uses TRBV4-1 and TRBJ1-5; the match to TRBD1 covers 8 bases. Trimming removed 4 bases from V and 5 bases from J; junction bases left unmatched: 7. Germline lookup yields CDR1 MGHRA and CDR2 YSYEKL. This CDR3 comprises 15 residues. CDR3 sequence: CASSLQDREDQPQHF. In DNA, the CDR3 is TGCGCCAGCAGCCTTCAGGACAGGGAGGATCAGCCCCAGCATTTT.

This clonotype was seen ten or more times. The J gene is TRBJ2-3, the V gene TRBV7-9, with TRBD2 as a possible D gene (5 bases). Germline loops: CDR1 SEHNR, CDR2 FQNEAQ (reference sequence). V dropped 5 bases and J dropped 8 bases, with 14 bases sitting between them. This CDR3 has 13 residues. CDR3: CASSQPEGGTQYF. CDR3 DNA: TGTGCCAGCAGCCAGCCTGAGGGCGGTACGCAGTATTTT.

This clonotype was detected many times. This CDR3 is CASSVPGTDTQYF. CDR3 nucleotides: TGTGCCAGCAGTGTCCCAGGCACAGATACGCAGTATTTT. The V call is TRBV27, the J call TRBJ2-3, with unresolved D. This CDR3 spans 13 amino acids. Germline CDR1 reads MNHEY; CDR2 reads SMNVEV (reference sequence). Trimming left V 5 bases short and J 1 base short, with 7 bases between.

The table lists this clonotype with a few counts. This chain links TRBV10-3 with TRBJ2-2, with 7 bases identical to TRBD1. CDR1 and CDR2 from the germline V gene are ENHRY and SYGVKD. The CDR3 sequence is 15 residues long. The J segment lost 2 bases and the V segment lost 6 bases, leaving 6 bases of the junction unmatched. CDR3 in amino acids: CAISRGQYNTGELFF. The DNA for the CDR3 is TGTGCCATCAGCCGGGGACAGTATAACACCGGGGAGCTGTTTTTT.

This clonotype was recorded a few times. The V gene is TRBV7-9, the J gene TRBJ1-3; TRBD1 might be the D (6 bases). The germline CDR1 and CDR2 sequences are SEHNR and FQNEAQ (reference sequence). This CDR3 spans 16 amino acids. The ends were cut back, 5 bases at V and 4 bases at J, with 18 bases in the middle. As DNA, the CDR3 is TGTGCCAGCAGCCCCGCGAGGGGGGCGAAGGGAAACACCATATATTTT. Translation gives CASSPARGAKGNTIYF.

This clonotype was seen at least ten times. The J gene is TRBJ1-1, the V gene TRBV14, with D uncertain. Germline V gene lookup returns CDR1 SGHDN and CDR2 FVKESK. The CDR3 totals 12 residues. V was trimmed by 6 bases and J by 1 base, leaving 6 bases between them. The CDR3 bases are TGTGCCAGCAGTCGACAGAACACTGAAGCTTTCTTT. It translates to CASSRQNTEAFF.

The table lists this clonotype with a few counts. The chain is built from TRBV7-2 and TRBJ2-3; TRBD2 is a possible D gene (7 bases). The CDR3 spans 15 residues. Trimming removed 1 base from V and 8 bases from J, with 16 bases in between. In germline, CDR1 is SGHTA, CDR2 FQGNSA. CDR3 bases: TGTGCCAGCAGCTTAGTTCCGGGGGGCCCTGGTACGCAGTATTTT. Translating it yields CASSLVPGGPGTQYF.

V usage is TRBV10-2 and J usage is TRBJ2-2; 8 bases are a match to TRBD1. The CDR3 loop spans 14 amino acids. The germline V gene encodes CDR1 WSHSY and CDR2 SAAADI. Trimming removed 5 bases from V and 4 bases from J; junction bases left unmatched: 3. CDR3 in DNA: TGCGCCAGCAGTCGGGACAGGAGCACCGGGGAGCTGTTTTTT. It translates to CASSRDRSTGELFF.

The V gene is TRBV2, the J gene TRBJ2-3, with unresolved D. Trimming removed 3 bases from V and 2 bases from J, with 12 bases in between. Germline V gives CDR1 SNHLY, CDR2 FYNNEI. The CDR3 spans 15 residues. As DNA, the CDR3 is TGTGCCAGCAGTGAGTTGCGACTGTCCACAGATACGCAGTATTTT. Translating it yields CASSELRLSTDTQYF.

This clonotype was observed a few times. The V and J genes are TRBV6-4 and TRBJ2-3; possibly TRBD2 for D (6 bases). V shed 0 bases and J shed 2 bases, with 9 bases lying between them. The germline gives CDR1 MRHNA, CDR2 SNTAGT. The CDR3 spans 15 residues. The CDR3: CASSDSGGNTDTQYF. As DNA, the CDR3 is TGTGCCAGCAGTGACTCGGGAGGAAACACAGATACGCAGTATTTT.